The T cell receptor (beta chain) described here comes from a study of T cells in Graves' hyperthyroidism and ophthalmopathy. Study-wide results and caveats: Most clonotypes expanded in the thyroid (above 0.001) were also present in blood. A model using 13 V-J features told ophthalmopathy apart from stable hyperthyroidism.

Together with thyroid ultrasound, orbital computed tomography, serum thyroxine and TRAb, clinical symptoms were used for diagnoses. Each 10 ml fresh peripheral blood draw supplied the PBMCs. The CDR3 extends over 17 amino acids. Germline V gives CDR1 SEHNR, CDR2 FQNEAQ (reference sequence). V was cut by 1 base and J by 5 bases, with 20 bases left in between. It was RNA transcripts that yielded the amplified TCR beta CDR3 regions. During a first-round RT-PCR of the TCR CDR3, the HTBI primer set was used. TCRdb itself ran the multiplex PCR reads through MiXCR, one entry per CDR3 protein. The table includes roughly 280,000 distinct CDR3 sequences, 22% detected once. Worth noting for this clonotype: Its antigen remains unidentified.

J is TRBJ1-1 and V is TRBV7-9; D may be TRBD1 (6 bases). The source material was blood. The sequence was collected from a man aged 25 to 40 with Graves' ophthalmopathy. In DNA form, the CDR3 reads TGTGCCAGCAGCTTAGTAGGGGCCAGGGGTCGGGGGACTGAAGCTTTCTTT. As protein: CASSLVGARGRGTEAFF.